Sequencing of this T cell receptor (beta chain) was carried out in a study of shared clonotypes between healthy human individuals. Details on this clone: Its antigen is not known.

The donors, all of them Caucasian adults, lived in Nashville, Tennessee. CD4+ cell separation produced CD45RA+ naive and CD45RA-negative memory subsets. For every subset, genomic DNA was evenly distributed across several immunoSEQ plates. The protocol was immunoSEQ multiplex PCR, while the TCRdb copy is restricted to in-frame clones and leaves out a portion. The table lists 650,000 to 750,000 clones, about 78% of them singletons. Findings and caveats of the study: Clonotypes which were not shared had lower generation probabilities than clonotypes that all four donors shared.

Sequences were obtained from memory CD4+ T cells sorted from blood. Subset noted: CD45RA-negative fraction. This receptor was taken from a woman in her thirties in good health.

The CDR3, as DNA: TGCGCCAGCAGCTTGGCCGGGCTACTAGCGGGAGATGTCGAGCAGTACTTC. Translated: CASSLAGLLAGDVEQYF. The chain employs TRBV5-1 and TRBJ2-7, with 11 nucleotides matching TRBD2. This CDR3 is built from 17 residues. J lost 6 bases, V lost 0 bases, and 11 bases had no gene match. Per germline, CDR1 SGHRS and CDR2 YFSETQ.